The 23 T cell receptor beta chains presented below share a single source sample, sequenced in a study of metastatic and nonmetastatic thyroid tumors. Every patient was untreated before thyroid surgery. Via MiXCR, TCRdb re-called the PCR reads. The sample has fewer than 20,000 clones, roughly 3.5% seen once. Source material: tumor tissue. Source of these receptors: a female donor with papillary thyroid cancer or a benign thyroid nodule (not recorded which). Some clones in this sample may be carry-over from other donors' samples.

This clone was counted between two and nine times. The chain recombines TRBV25-1 with TRBJ2-7; D is possibly TRBD1 (5 bases). CDR1 MGHDK and CDR2 SYGVNS come from the germline V gene. The CDR3 is 15 residues long. V lost 5 bases, J lost 0 bases, and 14 bases lay in between. Here the CDR3 reads CASSQDNSFSYEQYF. CDR3 nucleotides: TGTGCCAGCAGTCAGGACAATAGTTTCTCCTACGAGCAGTACTTC.

The V and J genes are TRBV28 and TRBJ2-3; possible D gene TRBD1, 6 bases. This CDR3 has 12 amino acids. The V end lost 5 bases, the J end lost 11 bases, and 14 bases lay between the germline ends. Germline loops: CDR1 MDHEN, CDR2 SYDVKM. For the CDR3, the DNA is TGTGCCAGCAGTAATCGACAGGTTGGGCAGTATTTT. Translated: CASSNRQVGQYF.

This clone is labeled medium-sized. V gene TRBV5-1 combines with J gene TRBJ2-7; 9 positions agree with TRBD1. The CDR3 covers 15 residues. Germline lookup yields CDR1 SGHRS and CDR2 YFSETQ. V was clipped by 0 bases and J by 3 bases; unmatched bases: 4. CDR3 sequence: CASSLDGTGRYEQYF. Here the CDR3 DNA reads TGCGCCAGCAGCTTGGACGGGACAGGGCGCTACGAGCAGTACTTC.

With regard to this clone: The junction does not match germline at one end; this may be a read error. This sample includes further DNA sequences coding for the same CDR3. The genes are TRBV2 and TRBJ1-2, with D perhaps matching TRBD1 (5 bases). CDR3 length: 13 residues. Per germline, CDR1 SNHLY and CDR2 FYNNEI. DNA of the CDR3: TGTGCCAGCAATGGGGGTCTCTCCTATGGGTACACCTTC. Translating gives CASNGGLSYGYTF.

The chain combines TRBV6-1 with TRBJ2-2; 13 bases line up with TRBD2. CDR1 and CDR2 (germline): MNHNS, SASEGT. Trimming at V came to 6 bases and at J to 6 bases, leaving 4 bases not matched to a gene. The CDR3 is made up of 15 amino acids. CDR3 protein: CASSSGLAGPGELFF. The CDR3 DNA follows: TGTGCCAGCAGCTCGGGACTAGCGGGGCCCGGGGAGCTGTTTTTT.

The chain carries TRBV6-2 or TRBV6-3 and TRBJ1-5, with D unclear. The germline CDR1 and CDR2 sequences are MNHEY and SVGEGT. V was trimmed by 5 bases and J by 0 bases, leaving 11 bases between them. The CDR3 spans 15 residues. CDR3 in amino acids: CASSVHIDSNQPQHF. CDR3 coding DNA: TGTGCCAGCAGTGTCCACATCGATAGCAATCAGCCCCAGCATTTT.

As concerns this clone: Within the sample, other DNA sequences also encode this same CDR3. This chain joins TRBV2 and TRBJ2-5; 8 bases line up with TRBD1. From germline, CDR1 is SNHLY and CDR2 FYNNEI. CDR3 length: 15 amino acids. The J segment lost 5 bases and the V segment lost 1 base, leaving 6 bases of the junction unmatched. The CDR3 loop reads CASSEGDRGRETQYF. As DNA, the CDR3 is TGTGCCAGCAGTGAAGGAGACAGGGGACGTGAGACCCAGTACTTC.

The rearrangement joins TRBV6-5 to TRBJ2-6; D ambiguous. Germline CDR1 and CDR2: MNHEY and SVGAGI. The CDR3 contains 15 residues. Trimming removed 2 bases at V and 4 bases at J, with 9 bases between. The chain's CDR3 is CASSYKGPGANVLTF. The CDR3 DNA follows: TGTGCCAGCAGTTACAAGGGTCCCGGGGCCAACGTCCTGACTTTC.

V usage is TRBV11-2 and J usage is TRBJ1-2; no clear D. CDR1 is SGHAT, CDR2 FQNNGV, per germline. Deletions cut 1 base from V and 5 bases from J, with 11 bases between. The CDR3 loop spans 14 amino acids. The CDR3 DNA is TGTGCCAGCAGCTTAGGAGGAGGGCGGTATGGCTACACCTTC. This encodes CASSLGGGRYGYTF. The full variable domain, its missing parts supplied by reference TRBV11-2 and TRBJ1-2, is EAGVAQSPRYKIIEKRQSVAFWCNPISGHATLYWYQQILGQGPKLLIQFQNNGVVDDSQLPKDRFSAERLKGVDSTLKIQPAKLEDSAVYLCASSLGGGRYGYTFGSGTRLTVV.

This clone rates as medium-sized. This sequence joins TRBV2 and TRBJ2-1; TRBD2 agrees at 11 bases. Per germline, CDR1 SNHLY and CDR2 FYNNEI. After removal of 8 bases from V and 4 bases from J, the junction contained 7 bases not matched to a gene. The CDR3 loop spans 15 amino acids. CDR3 sequence: CASQQGTSGYNEQFF. CDR3 bases: TGTGCCAGCCAGCAGGGGACTAGCGGATACAATGAGCAGTTCTTC.

The V and J genes are TRBV5-4 and TRBJ2-1, with D unclear. Trimming pared 3 bases from V and 5 bases from J, leaving 12 bases between. The CDR3 is made up of 14 amino acids. CDR1 and CDR2 from the germline V gene are SGHNT and YYREEE (reference sequence). The CDR3 bases are TGTGCCAGCAGCTACCCCACGATCCACAATGAGCAGTTCTTC. Its protein is CASSYPTIHNEQFF. Full variable domain (remainder filled in from reference TRBV5-4 and TRBJ2-1): ETGVTQSPTHLIKTRGQQVTLRCSSQSGHNTVSWYQQALGQGPQFIFQYYREEENGRGNFPPRFSGLQFPNYSSELNVNALELDDSALYLCASSYPTIHNEQFFGPGTRLTVL.

This clone is deemed medium-sized (0.01 to 0.1%). The chain links TRBV20-1 to TRBJ1-6; 8 bases map to TRBD1. The V and J ends lost 0 bases and 9 bases, in that order; junction bases with no gene match: 4. Germline V CDR1 and CDR2: DFQATT, SNEGSKA (reference sequence). The CDR3 totals 14 residues. The CDR3 here is CSARETGGGSPLHF. The CDR3 nucleotides read TGCAGTGCTAGAGAAACAGGGGGAGGTTCACCCCTCCACTTT.

This clone showed up just a few times. The chain carries TRBV7-2 and TRBJ2-1; possibly TRBD1 for D (5 bases). Germline assignment: CDR1 SGHTA and CDR2 FQGNSA. The V and J ends lost 3 bases and 6 bases respectively, with 12 bases between them. The CDR3 runs to 14 residues. This chain's CDR3 is CASSLSGIINEQFF. The CDR3 DNA follows: TGTGCCAGCAGCTTGTCAGGGATAATCAATGAGCAGTTCTTC.

This clone occurred a few times. J is TRBJ1-2 and V is TRBV20-1; D remains ambiguous. Germline V gene lookup returns CDR1 DFQATT and CDR2 SNEGSKA (reference sequence). The CDR3 totals 15 residues. Trimming left V 2 bases short and J 2 bases short, with 15 bases between. CDR3 coding DNA: TGCAGTGCTAGATCCACAACGGCGCAAAACTATGGCTACACCTTC. Translation: CSARSTTAQNYGYTF.

The rearrangement links TRBV6-2 or TRBV6-3 to TRBJ1-5, with TRBD1 matching over 9 bases. CDR3 size: 13 residues. Germline-derived CDR1 and CDR2 are MNHEY and SVGEGT. The V and J ends lost 5 bases and 5 bases, in that order; junction bases with no gene match: 1. The CDR3 region has the DNA TGTGCCAGCAGTGGGGACAGGGATCAGCCCCAGCATTTT. Translated: CASSGDRDQPQHF.

In this sample, this clone is medium-sized. The V gene is TRBV2, the J gene TRBJ2-1, with D possibly matching TRBD2 (6 bases). The CDR3 loop spans 17 amino acids. Germline V gene data show CDR1 as SNHLY and CDR2 as FYNNEI. Trimming stripped 2 bases from V and 7 bases from J, with 21 bases between. CDR3 in DNA: TGTGCCAGCAGTGAAAGCACCCCACGGAGGGGCGGGAATGAGCAGTTCTTC. It codes for CASSESTPRRGGNEQFF.

This sequence joins TRBV20-1 and TRBJ1-2; no reliable D call. Trimming removed 0 bases at V and 4 bases at J, with 12 bases between. The CDR3 runs to 14 residues. Germline CDR1 reads DFQATT; CDR2 reads SNEGSKA (reference sequence). CDR3 sequence: CSARDRGAIYGYTF. The CDR3 nucleotides read TGCAGTGCTAGAGATCGAGGTGCCATCTATGGCTACACCTTC.

The sample holds a few counts of this clone. Other DNA sequences in this sample translate to the same CDR3. The V call is TRBV7-9, the J call TRBJ1-4; 10 nucleotides line up with TRBD1. The germline V gene encodes CDR1 SEHNR and CDR2 FQNEAQ (reference sequence). V was clipped by 1 base and J by 10 bases; unmatched bases: 6. The CDR3 loop spans 15 amino acids. CDR3: CASSLEGQGFGKLFF. CDR3 in DNA: TGTGCCAGCAGCTTAGAGGGACAGGGGTTCGGAAAACTGTTTTTT.

This clone appeared a few times. This chain joins TRBV6-2 or TRBV6-3 and TRBJ2-7, with TRBD2 matching 9 bases. Germline CDR1 reads MNHEY; CDR2 reads SVGEGT. The CDR3 is 16 residues long. Trimming cost V 3 bases and J 4 bases; bases outside gene matches: 10. This CDR3 reads CASSYTIGTSMYEQYF. In nucleotides, the CDR3 is TGTGCCAGCAGTTATACGATCGGGACTAGCATGTACGAGCAGTACTTC.

This clone showed up many times. A read error may explain this, as a much larger clone is one base away. The CDR3 DNA reads as TGCAGCGTTGAAAAACAGAACAACAATGAGCAGTTCTTC. Protein sequence: CSVEKQNNNEQFF. The chain recombines TRBV29-1 with TRBJ2-1; D gene ambiguous. CDR3 length: 13 amino acids. V was cut by 2 bases and J by 5 bases, with 10 bases left in between. CDR1 and CDR2 from the germline V gene are SQVTM and ANQGSEA.

In its sample, this clone was seen a few times. The rearrangement joins TRBV6-1 to TRBJ2-1; D call uncertain. Germline lookup yields CDR1 MNHNS and CDR2 SASEGT. CDR3 length equals 13 residues. Trimming cost V 0 bases and J 4 bases, with 4 bases left between them. The DNA of the CDR3 is TGTGCCAGCAGTGAAGCGGAGTACAATGAGCAGTTCTTC. Translated: CASSEAEYNEQFF.

The DNA for the CDR3 is TGTGCCAGCTCACCACTGTTCCGAGTCGCTGGAAACACCATATATTTT. This codes for CASSPLFRVAGNTIYF. V usage is TRBV18 and J usage is TRBJ1-3; D gene ambiguous. Germline V gene data show CDR1 as KGHSH and CDR2 as LQKENI. The V gene lost 1 base and the J gene lost 2 bases, with 12 bases spanning the gap. CDR3 length equals 16 residues.

This rearrangement joins TRBV19 to TRBJ2-7; 9 nucleotides match TRBD2. V lost 7 bases, J lost 2 bases, and 3 bases stayed unmatched. The germline V gene encodes CDR1 LNHDA and CDR2 SQIVND (reference sequence). This CDR3 has 13 amino acids. CDR3 coding DNA: TGTGCCAGTAACCTAGCGGGAACCTACGAGCAGTACTTC. This gives the protein CASNLAGTYEQYF.